The following is a T cell receptor beta chain sequence with its context. Its antigen is unidentified. The data were produced by immunoSEQ multiplex PCR, yet TCRdb's version contains in-frame clones alone and is incomplete. The repertoire consists of just over 350,000 clones, with approximately 81% occurring once and the leading ten covering 3% to 4%. The treatment here: roughly 20 received Ad26.COV2.S at low or high dose, single or two shots; about 5 received placebo; per-sample allocation not given. Day 63 following the first vaccine or placebo injection was when the samples were taken. The data were obtained in a study of Ad26.COV2.S vaccination and SARS-CoV-2 variants. General study points: Considerable breadth of spike-specific CD8+ and CD4+ T cell responses has reportedly been documented following vaccination.

The TCR originated in a person between 18 and 60 years old who received the Ad26.COV2.S COVID-19 vaccine or a placebo. The sample here was peripheral blood, taken in a trial of Ad26.COV2.S vaccine versus placebo.

The CDR3 nucleotides are TGTGCCAGCAGCCCCAACAACAGGGGACCACGAACTCTCTATGGCTACACCTTC. Translating gives CASSPNNRGPRTLYGYTF. The V gene is TRBV5-6, the J gene TRBJ1-2, with TRBD1 matching over 7 bases. The CDR3 has 18 residues. The germline gives CDR1 SGHDT, CDR2 YYEEEE. After removal of 4 bases from V and 4 bases from J, the junction contained 19 bases not matched to a gene.